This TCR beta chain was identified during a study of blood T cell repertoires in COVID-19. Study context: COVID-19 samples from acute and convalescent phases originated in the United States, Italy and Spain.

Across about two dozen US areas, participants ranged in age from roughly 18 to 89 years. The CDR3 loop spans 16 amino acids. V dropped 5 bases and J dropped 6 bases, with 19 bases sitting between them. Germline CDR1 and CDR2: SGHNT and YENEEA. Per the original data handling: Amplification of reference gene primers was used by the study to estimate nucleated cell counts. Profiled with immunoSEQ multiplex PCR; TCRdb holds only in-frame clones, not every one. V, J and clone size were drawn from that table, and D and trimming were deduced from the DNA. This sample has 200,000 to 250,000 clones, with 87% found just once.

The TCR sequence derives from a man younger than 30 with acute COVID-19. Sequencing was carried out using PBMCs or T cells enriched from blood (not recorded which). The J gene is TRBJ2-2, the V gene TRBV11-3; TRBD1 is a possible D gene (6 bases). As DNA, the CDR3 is TGTGCCAGCAGCCTGAAGGGGGTAACTGAACCCGGGGAGCTGTTTTTT. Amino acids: CASSLKGVTEPGELFF.